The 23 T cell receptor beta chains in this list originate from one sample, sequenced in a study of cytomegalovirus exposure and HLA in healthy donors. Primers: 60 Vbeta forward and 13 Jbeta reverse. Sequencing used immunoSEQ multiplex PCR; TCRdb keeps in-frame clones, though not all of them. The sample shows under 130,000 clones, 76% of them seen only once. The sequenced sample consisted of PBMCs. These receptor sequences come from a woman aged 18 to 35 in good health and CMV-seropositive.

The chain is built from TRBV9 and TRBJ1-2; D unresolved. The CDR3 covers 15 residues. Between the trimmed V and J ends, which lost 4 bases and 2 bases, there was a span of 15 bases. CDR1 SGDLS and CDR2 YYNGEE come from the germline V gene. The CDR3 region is CASSPGGQSNYGYTF. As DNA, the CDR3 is TGTGCCAGCAGCCCAGGCGGGCAGTCCAACTATGGCTACACCTTC.

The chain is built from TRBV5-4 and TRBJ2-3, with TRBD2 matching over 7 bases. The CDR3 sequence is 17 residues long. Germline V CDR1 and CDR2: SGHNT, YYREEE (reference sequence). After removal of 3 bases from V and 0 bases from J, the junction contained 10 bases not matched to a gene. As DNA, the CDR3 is TGTGCCAGCAGCTCGTGGTCGACTAGCACTAGCACAGATACGCAGTATTTT. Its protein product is CASSSWSTSTSTDTQYF.

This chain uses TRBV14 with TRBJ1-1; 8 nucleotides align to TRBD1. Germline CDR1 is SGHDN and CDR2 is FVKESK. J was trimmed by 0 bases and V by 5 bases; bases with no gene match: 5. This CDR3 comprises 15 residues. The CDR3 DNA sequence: TGTGCCAGCAGCAAATTGACAGGGGTGAACACTGAAGCTTTCTTT. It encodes CASSKLTGVNTEAFF.

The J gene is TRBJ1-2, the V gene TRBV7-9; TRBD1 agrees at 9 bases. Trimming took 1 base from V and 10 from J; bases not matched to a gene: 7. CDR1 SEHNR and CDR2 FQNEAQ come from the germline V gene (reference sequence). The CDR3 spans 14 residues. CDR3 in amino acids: CASSLGPDRGAYTF. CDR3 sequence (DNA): TGTGCCAGCAGCTTAGGACCAGACAGGGGGGCCTACACCTTC.

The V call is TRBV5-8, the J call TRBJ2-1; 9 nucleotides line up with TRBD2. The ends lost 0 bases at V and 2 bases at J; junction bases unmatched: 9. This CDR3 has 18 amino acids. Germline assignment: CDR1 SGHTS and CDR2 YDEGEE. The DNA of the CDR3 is TGTGCCAGCAGCTTGGCCGAAAAGACTAGCGGCCCCTACAATGAGCAGTTCTTC. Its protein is CASSLAEKTSGPYNEQFF.

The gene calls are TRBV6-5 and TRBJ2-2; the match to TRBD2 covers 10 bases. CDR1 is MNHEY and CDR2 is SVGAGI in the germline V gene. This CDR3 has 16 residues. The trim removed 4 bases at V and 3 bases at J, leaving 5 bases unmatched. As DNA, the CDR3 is TGTGCCAGCAGTTTAGAGCGGGGGGGGTACACCGGGGAGCTGTTTTTT. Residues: CASSLERGGYTGELFF.

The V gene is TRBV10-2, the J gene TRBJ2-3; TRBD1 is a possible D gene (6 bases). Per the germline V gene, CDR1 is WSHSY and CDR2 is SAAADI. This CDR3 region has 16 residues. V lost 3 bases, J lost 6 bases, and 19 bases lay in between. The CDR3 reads CASSDLVALRGDTQYF. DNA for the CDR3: TGCGCCAGCAGTGATTTGGTAGCCCTTAGGGGGGATACGCAGTATTTT.

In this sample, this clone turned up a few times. The CDR3: CASSNTAVPQFF. Written as DNA, the CDR3 is TGTGCCAGCAGCAATACGGCGGTTCCGCAGTTCTTC. The genes are TRBV9 and TRBJ2-1; D gene ambiguous. This CDR3 has 12 residues. V was cut by 4 bases and J by 12 bases, with 14 bases left in between. Germline CDR1 reads SGDLS; CDR2 reads YYNGEE.

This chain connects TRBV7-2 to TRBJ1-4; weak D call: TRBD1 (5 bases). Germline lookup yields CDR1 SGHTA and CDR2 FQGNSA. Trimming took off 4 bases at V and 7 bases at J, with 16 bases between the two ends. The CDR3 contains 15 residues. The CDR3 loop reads CASSYYRDSFEKLFF. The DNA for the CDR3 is TGTGCCAGCAGCTATTACCGGGACTCCTTTGAAAAACTGTTTTTT.

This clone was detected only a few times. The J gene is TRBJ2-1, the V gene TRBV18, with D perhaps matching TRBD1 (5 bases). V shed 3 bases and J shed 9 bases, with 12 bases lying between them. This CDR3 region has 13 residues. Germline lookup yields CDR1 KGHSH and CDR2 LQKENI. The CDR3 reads CASSPRGMGEQFF. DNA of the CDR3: TGTGCCAGCTCACCTAGGGGTATGGGTGAGCAGTTCTTC.

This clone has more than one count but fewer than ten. CDR3 nucleotides: TGCAGTCAGGGTCATGAGCAGTTCTTC. The encoded protein is CSQGHEQFF. The J gene is TRBJ2-1, the V gene TRBV20-1; D possibly corresponds to TRBD1 (5 bases). V lost 8 bases to trimming and J lost 8 bases, with 7 bases between them. The germline V gene encodes CDR1 DFQATT and CDR2 SNEGSKA (reference sequence). CDR3 length: 9 amino acids.

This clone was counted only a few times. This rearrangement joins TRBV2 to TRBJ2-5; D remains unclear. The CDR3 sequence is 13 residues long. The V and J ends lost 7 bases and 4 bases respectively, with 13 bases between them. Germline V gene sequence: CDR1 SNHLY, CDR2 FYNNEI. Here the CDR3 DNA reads TGTGCCAGCATGGCCGGGTCCTTAGAGACCCAGTACTTC. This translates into CASMAGSLETQYF.

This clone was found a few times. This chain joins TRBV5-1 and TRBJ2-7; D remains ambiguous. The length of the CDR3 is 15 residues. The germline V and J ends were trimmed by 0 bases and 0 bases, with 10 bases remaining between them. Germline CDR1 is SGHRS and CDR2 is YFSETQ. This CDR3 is CASSLDTSSSYEQYF. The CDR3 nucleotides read TGCGCCAGCAGCTTGGATACTTCATCCTCCTACGAGCAGTACTTC.

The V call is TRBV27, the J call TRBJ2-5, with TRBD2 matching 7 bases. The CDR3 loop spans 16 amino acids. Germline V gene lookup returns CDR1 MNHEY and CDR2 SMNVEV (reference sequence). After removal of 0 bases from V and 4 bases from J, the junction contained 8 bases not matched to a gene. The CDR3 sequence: CASSLSMGGAGETQYF. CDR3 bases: TGTGCCAGCAGTTTATCGATGGGAGGGGCAGGAGAGACCCAGTACTTC.

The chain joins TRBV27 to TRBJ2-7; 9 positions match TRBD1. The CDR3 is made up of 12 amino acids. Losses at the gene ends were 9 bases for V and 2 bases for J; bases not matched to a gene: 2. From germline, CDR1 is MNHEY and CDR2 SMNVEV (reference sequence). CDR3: CASRDRAYEQYF. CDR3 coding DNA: TGTGCCAGTCGGGACAGGGCCTACGAGCAGTACTTC.

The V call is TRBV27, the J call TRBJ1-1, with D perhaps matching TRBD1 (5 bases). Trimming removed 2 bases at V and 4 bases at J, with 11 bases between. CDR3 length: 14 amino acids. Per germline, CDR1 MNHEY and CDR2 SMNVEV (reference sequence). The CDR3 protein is CASSLGPGGTEAFF. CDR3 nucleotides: TGTGCCAGCAGTTTAGGTCCGGGGGGCACTGAAGCTTTCTTT.

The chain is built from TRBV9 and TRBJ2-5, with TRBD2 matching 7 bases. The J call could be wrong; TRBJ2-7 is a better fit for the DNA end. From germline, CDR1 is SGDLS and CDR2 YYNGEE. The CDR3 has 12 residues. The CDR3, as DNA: TGTGCCAGCAGCGTTTCGGGAGGCGAGCAGTACTTC. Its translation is CASSVSGGEQYF.

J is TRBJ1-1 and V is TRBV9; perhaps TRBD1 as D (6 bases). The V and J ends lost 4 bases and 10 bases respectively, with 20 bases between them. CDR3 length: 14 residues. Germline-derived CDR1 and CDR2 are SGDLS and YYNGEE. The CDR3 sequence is CASSSRTAPEGAFF. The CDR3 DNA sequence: TGTGCCAGCAGCTCTCGGACAGCCCCTGAGGGAGCTTTCTTT.

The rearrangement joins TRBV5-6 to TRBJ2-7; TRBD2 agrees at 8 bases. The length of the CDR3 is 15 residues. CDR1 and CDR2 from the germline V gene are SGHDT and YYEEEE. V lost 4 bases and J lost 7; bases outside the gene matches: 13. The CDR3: CASSRLAGKSDEQYF. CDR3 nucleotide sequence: TGTGCCAGCAGCAGATTAGCGGGAAAATCGGATGAGCAGTACTTC.

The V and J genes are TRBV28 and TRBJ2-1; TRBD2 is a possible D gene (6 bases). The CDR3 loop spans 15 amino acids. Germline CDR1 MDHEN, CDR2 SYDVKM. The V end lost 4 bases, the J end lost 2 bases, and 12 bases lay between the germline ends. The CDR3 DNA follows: TGTGCCAGCAGTTGGGAGAGGAGGGCCTACAATGAGCAGTTCTTC. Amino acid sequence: CASSWERRAYNEQFF. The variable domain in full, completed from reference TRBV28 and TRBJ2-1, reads DVKVTQSSRYLVKRTGEKVFLECVQDMDHENMFWYRQDPGLGLRLIYFSYDVKMKEKGDIPEGYSVSREKKERFSLILESASTNQTSMYLCASSWERRAYNEQFFGPGTRLTVL.

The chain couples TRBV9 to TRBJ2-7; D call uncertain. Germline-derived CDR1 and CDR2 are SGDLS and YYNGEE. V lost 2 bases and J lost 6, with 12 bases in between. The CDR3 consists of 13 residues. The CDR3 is CASSVRVVSEQYF. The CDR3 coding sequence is TGTGCCAGCAGCGTTCGGGTAGTTTCCGAGCAGTACTTC. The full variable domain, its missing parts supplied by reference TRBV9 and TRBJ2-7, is DSGVTQTPKHLITATGQRVTLRCSPRSGDLSVYWYQQSLDQGLQFLIQYYNGEERAKGNILERFSAQQFPDLHSELNLSSLELGDSALYFCASSVRVVSEQYFGPGTRLTVT.

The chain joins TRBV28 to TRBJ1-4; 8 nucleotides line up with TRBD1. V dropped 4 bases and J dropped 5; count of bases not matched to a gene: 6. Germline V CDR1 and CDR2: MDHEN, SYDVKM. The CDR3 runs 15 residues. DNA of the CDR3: TGTGCCAGCAGTTCGCAGGGGGCTCACAATGAAAAACTGTTTTTT. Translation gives CASSSQGAHNEKLFF.

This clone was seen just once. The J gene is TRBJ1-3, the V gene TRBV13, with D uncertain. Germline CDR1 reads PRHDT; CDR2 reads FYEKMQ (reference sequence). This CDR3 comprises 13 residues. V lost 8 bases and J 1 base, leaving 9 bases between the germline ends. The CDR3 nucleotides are TGTGCCAGCTCGTTATCTTCTGGAAACACCATATATTTT. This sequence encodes CASSLSSGNTIYF.